The source of this T cell receptor beta chain is a study of blood T cell repertoires in COVID-19. Across the whole study: Acute and convalescent COVID-19 specimens originated in the United States, Italy and Spain. PBMCs, B-cell-depleted T cells, or T cells provided the cDNA or gDNA that made up the material.

Original analysis: Reference gene primer amplification in the assay estimated nucleated cell counts. Libraries were prepared by immunoSEQ multiplex PCR; TCRdb keeps only in-frame clonotypes and omits some of them. The DNA was the basis for D and trimming; V, J and clone size are from that table. The sample shows about 260,000 clones, about 88% of them seen only once. The CDR3 consists of 14 residues. Trimming left V 8 bases short and J 3 bases short, with 17 bases between. The V gene's germline CDR1 is MNHEY and CDR2 SVGAGI. The TCR was taken from a man in his 60s who had recovered from COVID-19. Specimen: peripheral blood. The J gene is TRBJ2-7, the V gene TRBV6-5; tentatively, D is TRBD2 (6 bases). As DNA, the CDR3 is TGTGCCAGCGGCGGCCGGGACTCTTTCTACGAGCAGTACTTC. The encoded protein is CASGGRDSFYEQYF.